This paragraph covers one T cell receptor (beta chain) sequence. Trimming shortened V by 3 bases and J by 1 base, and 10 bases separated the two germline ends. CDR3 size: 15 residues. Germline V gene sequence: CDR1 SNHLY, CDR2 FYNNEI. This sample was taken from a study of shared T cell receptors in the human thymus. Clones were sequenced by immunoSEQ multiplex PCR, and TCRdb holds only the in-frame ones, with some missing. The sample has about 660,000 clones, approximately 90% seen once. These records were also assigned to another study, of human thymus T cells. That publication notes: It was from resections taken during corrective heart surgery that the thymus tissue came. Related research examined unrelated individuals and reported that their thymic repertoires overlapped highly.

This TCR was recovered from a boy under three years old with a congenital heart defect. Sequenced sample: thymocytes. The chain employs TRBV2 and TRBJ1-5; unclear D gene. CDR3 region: CASSEGKASNQPQHF. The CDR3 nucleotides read TGTGCCAGCAGTGAGGGCAAAGCCAGCAATCAGCCCCAGCATTTT.